Each of the 20 T cell receptor beta chains below was sequenced from the same sample in a study of control samples from healthy donors and cancer patients. Produced via immunoSEQ multiplex PCR; TCRdb's table is partial and in-frame only. The sample totals 150,000 to 200,000 clones. The source material was blood. These receptors came from a woman aged 30 to 39 in good health.

The chain has TRBV6-5 and TRBJ1-2; 7 positions match TRBD1. CDR1 is MNHEY and CDR2 is SVGAGI in the germline V gene. This CDR3 is built from 15 residues. The ends lost 7 bases at V and 8 bases at J; junction bases unmatched: 16. This CDR3 is CASMRGRQARGGYTF. In DNA, the CDR3 is TGTGCCAGCATGAGGGGGCGTCAGGCGAGGGGAGGCTACACCTTC.

The chain links TRBV4-1 to TRBJ2-5; D remains unclear. Germline assignment: CDR1 MGHRA and CDR2 YSYEKL. V was cut by 1 base and J by 2 bases, with 8 bases left in between. The CDR3 contains 14 residues. The CDR3 here is CASSQVDGQETQYF. The DNA for the CDR3 is TGCGCCAGCAGCCAAGTGGACGGGCAAGAGACCCAGTACTTC.

V gene TRBV27 combines with J gene TRBJ2-4; perhaps TRBD2 as D (5 bases). The CDR3 runs to 13 residues. V gave up 10 bases and J gave up 4 bases, with 14 bases separating them. CDR1 MNHEY and CDR2 SMNVEV come from the germline V gene (reference sequence). This chain's CDR3 is CATSRSGKNIQYF. In DNA, the CDR3 is TGTGCCACCTCACGGTCGGGGAAAAACATTCAGTACTTC.

The chain carries TRBV10-1 and TRBJ1-1; no definite D call. The germline V and J ends were trimmed by 4 bases and 0 bases, with 12 bases remaining between them. CDR1 is WNHNN and CDR2 is SYGVQD in the germline V gene (reference sequence). This CDR3 is built from 15 residues. This CDR3 is CASSGPGNMNTEAFF. CDR3 sequence (DNA): TGCGCCAGCAGTGGGCCTGGGAACATGAACACTGAAGCTTTCTTT.

The chain couples TRBV29-1 to TRBJ2-3; D is uncertain. Trimming removed 6 bases from V and 6 bases from J, with 7 bases in between. This CDR3 comprises 10 residues. Per germline, CDR1 SQVTM and CDR2 ANQGSEA. In DNA form, the CDR3 reads TGCAGCGTGCGATCGGATACGCAGTATTTT. Translated: CSVRSDTQYF.

The genes are TRBV2 and TRBJ2-3; D is unclear. V lost 8 bases and J lost 0, with 12 bases in between. Germline CDR1 is SNHLY and CDR2 is FYNNEI. The CDR3 sequence is 14 residues long. The CDR3 nucleotides are TGTGCCAGCGTCACCGGGCCTAGCACAGATACGCAGTATTTT. It encodes CASVTGPSTDTQYF.

The chain is built from TRBV2 and TRBJ1-1; weak D call: TRBD1 (6 bases). Germline V gene data show CDR1 as SNHLY and CDR2 as FYNNEI. Trimming removed 6 bases from V and 5 bases from J, with 10 bases in between. The CDR3 runs to 12 residues. The CDR3 loop reads CASRGGGTEAFF. In nucleotides, the CDR3 is TGTGCCAGCAGGGGAGGGGGGACTGAAGCTTTCTTT.

The gene calls are TRBV10-3 and TRBJ2-3; TRBD2 aligns across 9 bases. Germline V gene lookup returns CDR1 ENHRY and CDR2 SYGVKD. The CDR3 contains 14 residues. V was clipped by 6 bases and J by 6 bases; unmatched bases: 7. This CDR3 reads CAISFSGGGDTQYF. The DNA of the CDR3 is TGTGCCATCAGCTTTAGCGGGGGTGGGGATACGCAGTATTTT.

DNA for the CDR3: TGCGCCAGCAGCTTGGGGCAGACAGCTTCTGGGGCCAACGTCCTGACTTTC. Translated: CASSLGQTASGANVLTF. The chain is built from TRBV5-1 and TRBJ2-6, with a possible D match to TRBD1 (5 bases). The CDR3 sequence is 17 residues long. Germline V gene lookup returns CDR1 SGHRS and CDR2 YFSETQ. Trimming took off 0 bases at V and 1 base at J, with 11 bases between the two ends.

The gene calls are TRBV12-3 or TRBV12-4 and TRBJ2-2; D uncertain. V was trimmed by 11 bases and J by 4 bases, leaving 8 bases between them. The CDR3 is 11 amino acids. CDR3 DNA sequence: TGTGCCTCGGAGAGCACCGGGGAGCTGTTTTTT. Amino acids: CASESTGELFF.

As to this clone: Its ends do not fully match the called genes, so a read error is possible. V gene TRBV5-4 combines with J gene TRBJ1-1; 7 bases map to TRBD1. The germline V gene has CDR1 SGHNT and CDR2 YYREEE (reference sequence). This CDR3 contains 14 residues. The CDR3 DNA is TGTGCCAGCAGATTGGGGACAGTAAACACTGAAGCTTTCTTT. As protein: CASRLGTVNTEAFF.

The CDR3 nucleotides read TGTGCCAGCAGCTTGCGTTCAGGAAACACTGAAGCTTTCTTT. This encodes CASSLRSGNTEAFF. V gene TRBV7-8 combines with J gene TRBJ1-1; D uncertain. CDR3 length: 14 residues. Trimming removed 3 bases at V and 2 bases at J, with 10 bases between. From germline, CDR1 is SGHVS and CDR2 FQNEAQ.

This chain joins TRBV6-6 and TRBJ2-3; 12 nucleotides match TRBD2. CDR3 length equals 16 residues. V was clipped by 6 bases and J by 4 bases; unmatched bases: 8. Germline V gives CDR1 MNHNY, CDR2 SVGAGI (reference sequence). The CDR3 loop is CASSFLAGGSADTQYF. In DNA, the CDR3 is TGTGCCAGCAGCTTCCTAGCGGGGGGGAGCGCAGATACGCAGTATTTT.

V is TRBV6-6 and J is TRBJ1-1, with D maybe TRBD1 (5 bases). Germline CDR1 MNHNY, CDR2 SVGAGI (reference sequence). V was pared by 5 bases and J by 4 bases, with 23 bases between. The CDR3 length is 17 residues. The CDR3 DNA is TGTGCCAGCAGTCGAAGCCTTACCCTGACAGATTCCACTGAAGCTTTCTTT. Its protein is CASSRSLTLTDSTEAFF.

With respect to this clone: The sample contains more than one DNA sequence encoding this CDR3. J is TRBJ2-1 and V is TRBV9; no clear D. The CDR3 runs 11 residues. Per germline, CDR1 SGDLS and CDR2 YYNGEE. Trimming removed 0 bases at V and 8 bases at J, with 3 bases between. The CDR3 loop is CASSVGYEQFF. The CDR3 coding sequence is TGTGCCAGCAGCGTAGGATATGAGCAGTTCTTC.

As concerns this clone: The CDR3 end shows no conserved phenylalanine or tryptophan, and so a read error is likely. The DNA is left out, because the CDR3 cannot be placed on it with certainty; the CDR3 is given as TCRdb lists it. The V call is TRBV19, the J call TRBJ1-1; TRBD1 is the table's D call and was not checked against the DNA. Both ends counted, the CDR3 spans 15 residues. CDR1 is LNHDA, CDR2 SQIVND, per germline (reference sequence). The CDR3 spells CASSPRGDIFSMNTT.

The genes are TRBV5-1 and TRBJ2-1; TRBD1 or TRBD2 may be the D gene (5 bases each). Germline V gives CDR1 SGHRS, CDR2 YFSETQ. This CDR3 has 17 residues. The V end lost 4 bases, the J end lost 5 bases, and 22 bases lay between the germline ends. The CDR3 bases are TGCGCCAGCAGCGAATTAATTCGACAGAGGGCCAACAATGAGCAGTTCTTC. This translates into CASSELIRQRANNEQFF.

This chain uses TRBV6-6 with TRBJ2-5, with 10 bases that match TRBD2. The V and J ends lost 6 bases and 5 bases, in that order; junction bases with no gene match: 3. Germline V gives CDR1 MNHNY, CDR2 SVGAGI (reference sequence). The CDR3 totals 13 residues. In nucleotides, the CDR3 is TGTGCCAGCAGGAGCGGGGGGGCGGAGACCCAGTACTTC. This translates into CASRSGGAETQYF.

The rearrangement joins TRBV15 to TRBJ1-5; weak D call: TRBD1 (6 bases). CDR3 size: 16 residues. V lost 1 base, J lost 4 bases, and 14 bases lay in between. The germline V gene encodes CDR1 LNHNV and CDR2 YYDKDF (reference sequence). CDR3 sequence (DNA): TGTGCCACCAGCAGAGTCACAGGGTCCGGAAATCAGCCCCAGCATTTT. Protein sequence: CATSRVTGSGNQPQHF.

V is TRBV4-1 and J is TRBJ1-5; 8 nucleotides match TRBD1. V was clipped by 3 bases and J by 6 bases; unmatched bases: 10. This CDR3 contains 16 residues. Germline V gene data show CDR1 as MGHRA and CDR2 as YSYEKL. In nucleotides, the CDR3 is TGCGCCAGCAGCCAGCGAAACCGGGACAGGTTTCAGCCCCAGCATTTT. Its protein is CASSQRNRDRFQPQHF.